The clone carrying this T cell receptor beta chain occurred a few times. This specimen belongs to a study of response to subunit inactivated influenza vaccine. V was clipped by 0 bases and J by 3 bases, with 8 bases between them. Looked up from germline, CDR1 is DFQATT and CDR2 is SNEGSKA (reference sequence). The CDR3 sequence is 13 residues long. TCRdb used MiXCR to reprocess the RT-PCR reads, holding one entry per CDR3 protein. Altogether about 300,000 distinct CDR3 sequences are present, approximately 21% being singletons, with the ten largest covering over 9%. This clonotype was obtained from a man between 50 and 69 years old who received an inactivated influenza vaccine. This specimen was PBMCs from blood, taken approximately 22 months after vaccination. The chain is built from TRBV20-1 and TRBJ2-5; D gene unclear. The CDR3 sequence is CSARDNLKETQYF. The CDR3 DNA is TGCAGTGCTAGAGATAATTTAAAAGAGACCCAGTACTTC.